The T cell receptor beta chain under discussion was sequenced for a study of T-cell reconstitution after alpha-beta-depleted transplantation in children. Unique molecular identifiers were incorporated when the TCRbeta library was constructed. TCRdb passed the PCR reads through MiXCR, listing each CDR3 protein once. The sample lists about 610,000 distinct CDR3 sequences, over 9.5% occurring once. V was clipped by 0 bases and J by 14 bases, with 13 bases between them. CDR1 and CDR2 (germline): MNHNS, SASEGT. The CDR3 spans 12 residues. This clonotype turned up a few times. This specimen consisted of PBMCs from the stem cell graft donor, obtained from the stem cell graft. This clonotype originated in a human donor who donated a stem cell graft to a child with acute myeloid leukemia. The chain recombines TRBV6-1 with TRBJ1-2; D gene uncertain. CDR3 sequence: CASSEAHRGWTF. The CDR3 coding sequence is TGTGCCAGCAGTGAAGCGCATCGCGGCTGGACCTTC.